These 17 T cell receptor beta chains came from one sample sequenced in a study of blood T cell repertoires in COVID-19. Produced via immunoSEQ multiplex PCR; TCRdb's table is partial and in-frame only. The sample consists of around 50,000 clones, around 89% of them appearing once. The source material was peripheral blood. The receptors originated from a man aged 50-60 years with active COVID-19.

CDR3 loop: CASKREGGYTEAFF. The CDR3 DNA reads TGCGCCAGCAAACGGGAGGGGGGTTACACTGAAGCTTTCTTT. The chain recombines TRBV5-1 with TRBJ1-1; possible D gene TRBD1, 6 bases. Deletions cut 6 bases from V and 3 bases from J, with 15 bases between. This CDR3 has 14 amino acids. Germline loops: CDR1 SGHRS, CDR2 YFSETQ.

This rearrangement joins TRBV6-5 to TRBJ2-7, with 14 nucleotides matching TRBD2. The CDR3 covers 16 residues. V was clipped by 2 bases and J by 6 bases; unmatched bases: 6. In germline, CDR1 is MNHEY, CDR2 SVGAGI. The CDR3 loop reads CASSYMTSGRASEQYF. The CDR3, as DNA: TGTGCCAGCAGTTACATGACTAGCGGGAGGGCCAGCGAGCAGTACTTC.

The J gene is TRBJ2-1, the V gene TRBV28; 12 bases fit TRBD1. Losses at the gene ends were 2 bases for V and 7 bases for J; bases not matched to a gene: 3. The CDR3 is 15 amino acids. The germline CDR1 and CDR2 sequences are MDHEN and SYDVKM. In DNA, the CDR3 is TGTGCCAGCAGTTTAGCGGGACAGGGGGCGAATGAGCAGTTCTTC. Amino acids: CASSLAGQGANEQFF. The full variable domain, with the rest looked up from reference TRBV28 and TRBJ2-1, is DVKVTQSSRYLVKRTGEKVFLECVQDMDHENMFWYRQDPGLGLRLIYFSYDVKMKEKGDIPEGYSVSREKKERFSLILESASTNQTSMYLCASSLAGQGANEQFFGPGTRLTVL.

The chain carries TRBV7-8 and TRBJ1-1; 8 bases agree with TRBD1. V gave up 1 base and J gave up 4 bases; unmatched junction bases: 5. This CDR3 is built from 15 residues. CDR1 and CDR2 (germline): SGHVS, FQNEAQ. The CDR3 region has the DNA TGTGCCAGCAGCTTAGGGCAGGGGGCCGTCACTGAAGCTTTCTTT. The encoded protein is CASSLGQGAVTEAFF.

The chain recombines TRBV29-1 with TRBJ1-2; 7 bases match TRBD1. V dropped 6 bases and J dropped 5; count of bases not matched to a gene: 3. The CDR3 consists of 11 residues. Germline lookup yields CDR1 SQVTM and CDR2 ANQGSEA. CDR3 bases: TGCAGCGTGACGACAGGGTATGGCTACACCTTC. Its translation is CSVTTGYGYTF. Full variable domain (remainder filled in from reference TRBV29-1 and TRBJ1-2): SAVISQKPSRDICQRGTSLTIQCQVDSQVTMMFWYRQQPGQSLTLIATANQGSEATYESGFVIDKFPISRPNLTFSTLTVSNMSPEDSSIYLCSVTTGYGYTFGSGTRLTVV.

The rearrangement links TRBV18 to TRBJ2-7; TRBD1 matches 10 bases. The CDR3 contains 17 residues. CDR1 and CDR2 from the germline V gene are KGHSH and LQKENI. V dropped 3 bases and J dropped 6; count of bases not matched to a gene: 14. The DNA of the CDR3 is TGTGCCAGCTCACCTTACCGGGACAGGGGATCTGTGGGCGAGCAGTACTTC. It specifies CASSPYRDRGSVGEQYF.

This rearrangement joins TRBV7-9 to TRBJ2-7, with unresolved D. Germline CDR1 SEHNR, CDR2 FQNEAQ (reference sequence). The CDR3 runs to 13 residues. The V and J ends lost 3 bases and 1 base respectively, with 7 bases between them. CDR3 in DNA: TGTGCCAGCAGCTTTGTTAATTCCTACGAGCAGTACTTC. Its protein product is CASSFVNSYEQYF.

This clone was seen a single time. This chain connects TRBV28 to TRBJ1-1; a possible D gene is TRBD1 (5 bases). Per germline, CDR1 MDHEN and CDR2 SYDVKM. Trimming took 3 bases from V and 1 from J, leaving 12 bases between them. The CDR3 has 15 amino acids. The DNA of the CDR3 is TGTGCCAGCAGTTTTATTCAGGGCCCGAACACTGAAGCTTTCTTT. Translation: CASSFIQGPNTEAFF.

The chain joins TRBV19 to TRBJ2-3, with 10 bases that match TRBD1. This CDR3 has 15 amino acids. Germline V gene lookup returns CDR1 LNHDA and CDR2 SQIVND (reference sequence). Trimming at V came to 6 bases and at J to 5 bases, leaving 8 bases not matched to a gene. CDR3 sequence: CASSPRGDRGDTQYF. CDR3 nucleotides: TGTGCCAGTAGCCCCCGGGGGGACAGGGGAGATACGCAGTATTTT. The full variable domain, rest sourced from reference TRBV19 and TRBJ2-3, is DGGITQSPKYLFRKEGQNVTLSCEQNLNHDAMYWYRQDPGQGLRLIYYSQIVNDFQKGDIAEGYSVSREKKESFPLTVTSAQKNPTAFYLCASSPRGDRGDTQYFGPGTRLTVL.

This chain links TRBV27 with TRBJ1-4; 9 bases map to TRBD1. The CDR3 runs to 13 residues. V lost 7 bases to trimming and J lost 7 bases; unmatched junction nucleotides: 4. Germline loops: CDR1 MNHEY, CDR2 SMNVEV (reference sequence). DNA for the CDR3: TGTGCCAGCACCGGGACAGGGACTGAAAAACTGTTTTTT. The encoded protein is CASTGTGTEKLFF.

This chain links TRBV5-6 with TRBJ1-2; 9 nucleotides match TRBD1. This CDR3 is 13 amino acids long. The V and J ends lost 4 bases and 6 bases, in that order; junction bases with no gene match: 4. Germline V gene data show CDR1 as SGHDT and CDR2 as YYEEEE. CDR3 nucleotide sequence: TGTGCCAGCAGCGGGACAGGGATCGATGGCTACACCTTC. This translates into CASSGTGIDGYTF.

V usage is TRBV7-9 and J usage is TRBJ2-7; tentative D call: TRBD2 (5 bases). Trimming took 2 bases from V and 6 from J, leaving 8 bases between them. This CDR3 spans 12 amino acids. In germline, CDR1 is SEHNR, CDR2 FQNEAQ (reference sequence). The CDR3 coding sequence is TGTGCCAGCAGCTTAATCCGGGGCGAGCAGTACTTC. Translating it yields CASSLIRGEQYF.

The chain links TRBV12-3 or TRBV12-4 to TRBJ1-2, with a weak D call TRBD1 (6 bases). Trimming removed 5 bases from V and 3 bases from J, with 10 bases in between. CDR3 length equals 13 residues. As DNA, the CDR3 is TGTGCCAGCAGTCAACAGGGTGACTATGGCTACACCTTC. Its translation is CASSQQGDYGYTF.

This chain uses TRBV5-1 with TRBJ2-3; 8 bases fit TRBD2. The CDR3 is 14 amino acids. V gave up 4 bases and J gave up 3 bases; unmatched junction bases: 4. From germline, CDR1 is SGHRS and CDR2 YFSETQ. CDR3 sequence: CASSTAGATDTQYF. For the CDR3, the DNA is TGCGCCAGCAGCACAGCGGGAGCGACAGATACGCAGTATTTT. Variable domain in full (rest from reference TRBV5-1 and TRBJ2-3): KAGVTQTPRYLIKTRGQQVTLSCSPISGHRSVSWYQQTPGQGLQFLFEYFSETQRNKGNFPGRFSGRQFSNSRSEMNVSTLELGDSALYLCASSTAGATDTQYFGPGTRLTVL.

This sequence joins TRBV30 and TRBJ2-1, with D possibly TRBD2 on 5 matching bases. V was cut by 1 base and J by 5 bases, with 21 bases left in between. The germline V gene encodes CDR1 GTSNPN and CDR2 SVGIG (reference sequence). CDR3 size: 17 residues. CDR3 DNA sequence: TGTGCCTGGAGTGCCTATCCCGGGGTCCACCCTAACAATGAGCAGTTCTTC. Amino acids: CAWSAYPGVHPNNEQFF.

The V and J genes are TRBV7-2 and TRBJ2-3; 7 positions agree with TRBD1. Germline values: CDR1 SGHTA, CDR2 FQGNSA. V was clipped by 8 bases and J by 2 bases; unmatched bases: 10. This CDR3 is built from 15 residues. CDR3 region: CASSGQALITDTQYF. In DNA, the CDR3 is TGTGCCAGCTCAGGACAGGCGCTAATCACAGATACGCAGTATTTT.

This clone was recorded a few times. This chain links TRBV7-2 with TRBJ2-1; TRBD1 matches at 8 bases. There are 14 residues in the CDR3. V shed 3 bases and J 6 bases; nucleotides not matched to a gene: 4. Germline loops: CDR1 SGHTA, CDR2 FQGNSA. In DNA, the CDR3 is TGTGCCAGCAGCTTTCCACAGGGGGGCAATGAGCAGTTCTTC. Translation gives CASSFPQGGNEQFF. The full variable domain, rest sourced from reference TRBV7-2 and TRBJ2-1, is GAGVSQSPSNKVTEKGKDVELRCDPISGHTALYWYRQSLGQGLEFLIYFQGNSAPDKSGLPSDRFSAERTGGSVSTLTIQRTQQEDSAVYLCASSFPQGGNEQFFGPGTRLTVL.